This TCR beta chain was sequenced in a study of T-cell memory formation after mild COVID-19. Notes on the study in general: Second-wave clones with a day 37 peak had unconfirmed SARS-CoV-2 specificity.

This clonotype was counted a few times. Its antigen is unknown. TCRdb analysed the 5' RACE reads with MiXCR anew, one entry per CDR3 protein. This repertoire shows 250,000 to 300,000 distinct CDR3 sequences, about 17% found once; its top ten account for about a fifth. Germline V CDR1 and CDR2: KGHDR, SFDVKD. This CDR3 region has 16 residues. V dropped 3 bases and J dropped 3; count of bases not matched to a gene: 6. The specimen sequenced was PBMCs or a T cell subset sorted from them (not recorded which). This receptor was identified in a man between 18 and 35 years old who had mild COVID-19 (a few samples of this study predate the infection). Cell type and time point are not known. V and J are TRBV24-1 and TRBJ2-3, with TRBD1 matching 9 bases. The chain's CDR3 is CATSDAGTGLTDTQYF. CDR3 nucleotide sequence: TGTGCCACCAGTGATGCCGGGACAGGGCTAACAGATACGCAGTATTTT.